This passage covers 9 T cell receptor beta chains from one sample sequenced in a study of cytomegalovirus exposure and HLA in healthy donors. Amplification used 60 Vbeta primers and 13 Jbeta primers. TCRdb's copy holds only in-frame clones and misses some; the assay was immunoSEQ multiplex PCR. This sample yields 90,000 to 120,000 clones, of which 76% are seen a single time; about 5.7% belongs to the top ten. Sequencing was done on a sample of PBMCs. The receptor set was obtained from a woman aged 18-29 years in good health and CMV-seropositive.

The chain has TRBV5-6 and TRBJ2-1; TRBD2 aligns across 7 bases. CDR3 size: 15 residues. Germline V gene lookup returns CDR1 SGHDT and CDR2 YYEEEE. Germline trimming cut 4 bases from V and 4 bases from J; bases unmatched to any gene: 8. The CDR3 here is CASSRGRDGYNEQFF. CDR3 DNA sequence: TGTGCCAGCAGCCGGGGGAGGGACGGATACAATGAGCAGTTCTTC.

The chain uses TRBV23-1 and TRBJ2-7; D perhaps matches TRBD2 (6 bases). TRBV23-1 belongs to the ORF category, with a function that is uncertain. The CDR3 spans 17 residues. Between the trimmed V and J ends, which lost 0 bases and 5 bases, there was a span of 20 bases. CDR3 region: CASSQSARRDLIDEQYF. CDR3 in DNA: TGCGCCAGCAGTCAATCTGCCCGGAGGGACCTTATCGACGAGCAGTACTTC.

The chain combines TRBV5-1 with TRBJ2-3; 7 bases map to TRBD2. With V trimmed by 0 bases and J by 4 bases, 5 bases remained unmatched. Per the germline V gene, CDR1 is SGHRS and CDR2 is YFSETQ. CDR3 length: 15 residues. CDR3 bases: TGCGCCAGCAGCTTGGTTGGCGGGAGTGCAGATACGCAGTATTTT. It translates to CASSLVGGSADTQYF.

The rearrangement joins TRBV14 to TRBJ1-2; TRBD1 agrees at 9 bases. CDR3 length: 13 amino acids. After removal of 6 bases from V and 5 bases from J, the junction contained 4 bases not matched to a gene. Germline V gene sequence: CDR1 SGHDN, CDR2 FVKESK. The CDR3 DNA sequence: TGTGCCAGCAGTCGGGACAGGGTATATGGCTACACCTTC. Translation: CASSRDRVYGYTF.

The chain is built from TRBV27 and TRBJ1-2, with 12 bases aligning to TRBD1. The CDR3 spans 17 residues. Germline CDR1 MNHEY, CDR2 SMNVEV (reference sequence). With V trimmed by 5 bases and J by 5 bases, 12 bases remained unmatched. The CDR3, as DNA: TGTGCCAGCAGTCCAACTCCGGGACAGGGGGCGATTTATGGCTACACCTTC. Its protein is CASSPTPGQGAIYGYTF.

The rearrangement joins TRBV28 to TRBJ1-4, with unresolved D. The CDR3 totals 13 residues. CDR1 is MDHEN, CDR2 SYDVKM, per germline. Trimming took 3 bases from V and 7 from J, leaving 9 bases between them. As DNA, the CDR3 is TGTGCCAGCAGTTTTGGGCCCTTTGAAAAACTGTTTTTT. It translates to CASSFGPFEKLFF.

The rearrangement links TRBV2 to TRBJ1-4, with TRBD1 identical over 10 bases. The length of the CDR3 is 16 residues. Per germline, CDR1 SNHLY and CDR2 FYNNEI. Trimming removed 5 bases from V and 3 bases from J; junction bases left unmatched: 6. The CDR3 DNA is TGTGCCAGCAGTTCGACAGGGGGCGCGGCTAATGAAAAACTGTTTTTT. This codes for CASSSTGGAANEKLFF. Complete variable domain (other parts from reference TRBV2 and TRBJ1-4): EPEVTQTPSHQVTQMGQEVILRCVPISNHLYFYWYRQILGQKVEFLVSFYNNEISEKSEIFDDQFSVERPDGSNFTLKIRSTKLEDSAMYFCASSSTGGAANEKLFFGSGTQLSVL.

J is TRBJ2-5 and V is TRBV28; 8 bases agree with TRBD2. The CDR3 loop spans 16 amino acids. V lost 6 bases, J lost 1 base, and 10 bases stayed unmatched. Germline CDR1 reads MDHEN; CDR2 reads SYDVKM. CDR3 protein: CASSYIGGGIQETQYF. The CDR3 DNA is TGTGCCAGCAGCTATATCGGCGGGGGGATCCAAGAGACCCAGTACTTC.

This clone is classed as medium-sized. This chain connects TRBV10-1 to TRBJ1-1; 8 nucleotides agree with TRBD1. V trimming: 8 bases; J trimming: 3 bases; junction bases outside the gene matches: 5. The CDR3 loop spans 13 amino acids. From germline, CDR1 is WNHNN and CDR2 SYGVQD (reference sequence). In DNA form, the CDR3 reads TGCGCCAGCGGGCAGGGGGCCCACACTGAAGCTTTCTTT. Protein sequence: CASGQGAHTEAFF.